Listed below are T cell receptor beta chains from one sample, sequenced in a study of cytomegalovirus exposure and HLA in healthy donors. Measured with immunoSEQ multiplex PCR; TCRdb has only the in-frame clones, and not every one. The specimen's table records 130,000 to 150,000 clones. Specimen: PBMCs. The source is a man aged 40-55 years in good health and CMV-seronegative. The CDR3 runs from the conserved cysteine through the conserved F or W. Each record gives: J gene, V gene, CDR3 protein.

J: TRBJ2-1; V: TRBV28; CDR3: CASSFSRGEQFF
J: TRBJ2-7; V: TRBV29-1; CDR3: CSVDLKGTGRYEQYF
J: TRBJ2-1; V: TRBV7-3; CDR3: CASSLWGGTSYNEQFF
J: TRBJ1-1; V: TRBV6-5; CDR3: CASNSGTGKAEAFF
J: TRBJ2-7; V: TRBV18; CDR3: CASSASGSPYEQYF
J: TRBJ2-2; V: TRBV5-1; CDR3: CASAGGASIGELFF
J: TRBJ2-3; V: TRBV15; CDR3: CATSRLGLAGPSTDTQYF
J: TRBJ2-7; V: TRBV7-9; CDR3: CASSRLPGQGRGEQYF
J: TRBJ1-5; V: TRBV4-1; CDR3: CASSHDNQPFQPQHF
J: TRBJ1-1; V: TRBV29-1; CDR3: CSVAQMNTEAFF
J: TRBJ2-6; V: TRBV5-1; CDR3: CASGTGVSGANVLTF
J: TRBJ2-7; V: TRBV6-1; CDR3: CASSRTGSHEQYF
J: TRBJ1-1; V: TRBV5-6; CDR3: CASSLPGGSTEAFF
J: TRBJ2-7; V: TRBV13; CDR3: CASSQSILLSSYEQYF
J: TRBJ1-2; V: TRBV30; CDR3: CAWSVPRGNYGYTF
J: TRBJ2-7; V: TRBV29-1; CDR3: CSVVPRDYEQYF
J: TRBJ2-5; V: TRBV4-3; CDR3: CASSQDWQGSQETQYF
J: TRBJ1-2; V: TRBV6-5; CDR3: CASSYSNRYGYTF
J: TRBJ1-2; V: TRBV6-5; CDR3: CASSYGPGFNYGYTF
J: TRBJ1-2; V: TRBV7-2; CDR3: CASSFGTGRYGYTF
J: TRBJ2-5; V: TRBV4-1; CDR3: CASSQGGGGETQYF
J: TRBJ1-6; V: TRBV11-3; CDR3: CASSLESSNSPLHF
J: TRBJ1-1; V: TRBV18; CDR3: CASSREGVAFF
J: TRBJ2-3; V: TRBV4-1; CDR3: CASSQNPLANRFF
J: TRBJ1-2; V: TRBV10-3; CDR3: CATFTRAGVGYTF
J: TRBJ2-1; V: TRBV7-2; CDR3: CASRGQGAREQFF
J: TRBJ2-3; V: TRBV14; CDR3: CASSQVAGGKHITQYF
J: TRBJ2-5; V: TRBV27; CDR3: CASSLRLAGAGETQYF
J: TRBJ2-3; V: TRBV5-4; CDR3: CASSLRGGTDTQYF
J: TRBJ2-7; V: TRBV5-6; CDR3: CASSLIDRAYEQYF
J: TRBJ1-4; V: TRBV5-6; CDR3: CASSLDRVNEKLFF
J: TRBJ1-4; V: TRBV18; CDR3: CASSPRTFWPGQGENEKLFF
J: TRBJ2-7; V: TRBV19; CDR3: CASSRDYYEQYF
J: TRBJ1-1; V: TRBV20-1; CDR3: CSGKRDTEAFF
J: TRBJ1-1; V: TRBV7-2; CDR3: CASSLTGGAETEAFF
J: TRBJ1-5; V: TRBV4-3; CDR3: CASSQDTGTAPQHF
J: TRBJ2-1; V: TRBV5-4; CDR3: CASSLGAPSGTLSYNEQFF
J: TRBJ1-2; V: TRBV11-1; CDR3: CASSDRAGGGYTF
J: TRBJ2-2; V: TRBV6-1; CDR3: CASSGGQGNTGELFF
J: TRBJ2-3; V: TRBV9; CDR3: CASSAFGPSTDTQYF
J: TRBJ1-3; V: TRBV7-2; CDR3: CASSLGGAVSGNTIYF
J: TRBJ1-1; V: TRBV2; CDR3: CASSEEGTGGTEAFF
J: TRBJ1-6; V: TRBV6-5; CDR3: CASSVLNSPLHF
J: TRBJ2-1; V: TRBV5-6; CDR3: CASSLDRNTYNEQFF
J: TRBJ2-3; V: TRBV7-3; CDR3: CASSLGWGGTDTQYF
J: TRBJ1-4; V: TRBV18; CDR3: CASSLSGGDEKLFF
J: TRBJ2-5; V: TRBV9; CDR3: CASSSKIQGAETQYF
J: TRBJ1-1; V: TRBV7-9; CDR3: CASSLQGQGNTEAFF
J: TRBJ2-3; V: TRBV7-3; CDR3: CASSRDRVPDTQYF
J: TRBJ1-1; V: TRBV4-2; CDR3: CASSQPLGPTEAFF
J: TRBJ1-4; V: TRBV2; CDR3: CASRTGAGGEKLFF
J: TRBJ1-1; V: TRBV7-2; CDR3: CASSLMAASNTEAFF
J: TRBJ1-5; V: TRBV4-1; CDR3: CASSQSTGGNQPQHF
J: TRBJ1-5; V: TRBV5-5; CDR3: CASSPQGAQNQPQHF
J: TRBJ1-6; V: TRBV9; CDR3: CASSVAPFRGDSPLHF
J: TRBJ1-4; V: TRBV19; CDR3: CASSIKGVTTNEKLFF
J: TRBJ1-5; V: TRBV7-9; CDR3: CASSLGGTVHNQPQHF
J: TRBJ1-6; V: TRBV19; CDR3: CASRLVTGSPLHF
J: TRBJ1-1; V: TRBV10-2; CDR3: CASSATIGATEAFF
J: TRBJ2-7; V: TRBV7-6; CDR3: CASSQTGYEQYF